These 9 T cell receptor beta chains share one sample of origin, sequenced in a study of blood T cell repertoires in COVID-19. The repertoire was sequenced with immunoSEQ multiplex PCR; TCRdb's copy has only in-frame clones and lacks some. The table has about 120,000 clones, around 80% seen once; the top ten hold about 18%. The sample was peripheral blood. All receptors derive from a man younger than 40 with COVID-19, enrolled during active disease.

The V and J genes are TRBV6-5 and TRBJ2-7; 7 nucleotides match TRBD1. Germline assignment: CDR1 MNHEY and CDR2 SVGAGI. CDR3 length: 15 residues. The J segment lost 0 bases and the V segment lost 6 bases, leaving 8 bases of the junction unmatched. The CDR3 sequence: CASSRGSPSSYEQYF. CDR3 nucleotide sequence: TGTGCCAGCAGCAGGGGGTCACCGAGCTCCTACGAGCAGTACTTC.

V usage is TRBV19 and J usage is TRBJ2-1; 10 bases map to TRBD2. The CDR3 loop spans 16 amino acids. The germline V gene encodes CDR1 LNHDA and CDR2 SQIVND (reference sequence). V lost 5 bases to trimming and J lost 7 bases; unmatched junction nucleotides: 11. CDR3 loop: CASSPFGLTSGNEQFF. The CDR3 DNA is TGTGCCAGTAGTCCCTTTGGCCTGACTAGCGGGAATGAGCAGTTCTTC. The variable domain in full, completed from reference TRBV19 and TRBJ2-1, reads DGGITQSPKYLFRKEGQNVTLSCEQNLNHDAMYWYRQDPGQGLRLIYYSQIVNDFQKGDIAEGYSVSREKKESFPLTVTSAQKNPTAFYLCASSPFGLTSGNEQFFGPGTRLTVL.

The genes are TRBV7-2 and TRBJ2-3; D is unclear. The germline V and J ends were trimmed by 5 bases and 0 bases, with 12 bases remaining between them. Germline CDR1 SGHTA, CDR2 FQGNSA. CDR3 length: 15 residues. This CDR3 is CASSPRSASTDTQYF. The CDR3 DNA reads TGTGCCAGCAGCCCTAGAAGCGCCAGCACAGATACGCAGTATTTT.

The chain couples TRBV12-5 to TRBJ1-5; 8 nucleotides agree with TRBD1. The V segment lost 5 bases and the J segment 4 bases; nucleotides outside the gene matches: 10. The germline V gene has CDR1 LGHNT and CDR2 FRNRAP. This CDR3 spans 16 amino acids. The CDR3 is CASGLGAGGWNQPQHF. The CDR3 coding sequence is TGTGCTAGTGGTCTGGGGGCAGGGGGCTGGAATCAGCCCCAGCATTTT.

V gene TRBV15 combines with J gene TRBJ2-3; the match to TRBD2 covers 13 bases. V trimming: 1 base; J trimming: 4 bases; junction bases outside the gene matches: 8. This CDR3 contains 18 residues. The germline V gene encodes CDR1 LNHNV and CDR2 YYDKDF (reference sequence). As DNA, the CDR3 is TGTGCCACCAGCAGAGTAGGACTAGCGGGAGTTGCCCCAGATACGCAGTATTTT. It encodes CATSRVGLAGVAPDTQYF.

The V call is TRBV28, the J call TRBJ1-4, with TRBD1 matching over 8 bases. Germline CDR1 MDHEN, CDR2 SYDVKM. The CDR3 is made up of 14 amino acids. Germline trimming cut 6 bases from V and 8 bases from J; bases unmatched to any gene: 8. In DNA, the CDR3 is TGTGCCAGCAGCCAGGGGGCGTTCAAGGAAAAACTGTTTTTT. This gives the protein CASSQGAFKEKLFF. Full variable domain (outside the CDR3, taken from reference TRBV28 and TRBJ1-4): DVKVTQSSRYLVKRTGEKVFLECVQDMDHENMFWYRQDPGLGLRLIYFSYDVKMKEKGDIPEGYSVSREKKERFSLILESASTNQTSMYLCASSQGAFKEKLFFGSGTQLSVL.

The J gene is TRBJ1-4, the V gene TRBV9; TRBD1 might be the D (6 bases). Trimming shortened V by 0 bases and J by 5 bases, and 11 bases separated the two germline ends. The V gene's germline CDR1 is SGDLS and CDR2 YYNGEE. The CDR3 runs 15 residues. The chain's CDR3 is CASSVAGGLNEKLFF. CDR3 nucleotide sequence: TGTGCCAGCAGCGTAGCGGGGGGGCTCAATGAAAAACTGTTTTTT. The full variable domain, completed using reference TRBV9 and TRBJ1-4, is DSGVTQTPKHLITATGQRVTLRCSPRSGDLSVYWYQQSLDQGLQFLIQYYNGEERAKGNILERFSAQQFPDLHSELNLSSLELGDSALYFCASSVAGGLNEKLFFGSGTQLSVL.

This clone was seen once. This chain uses TRBV18 with TRBJ1-4, with unresolved D. CDR3 length: 13 amino acids. Germline CDR1 KGHSH, CDR2 LQKENI. The V end lost 3 bases, the J end lost 3 bases, and 5 bases lay between the germline ends. The CDR3 DNA follows: TGTGCCAGCTCACCTACTTCTAATGAAAAACTGTTTTTT. Its translation is CASSPTSNEKLFF.

The gene calls are TRBV9 and TRBJ2-1; TRBD1 agrees at 8 bases. CDR3 size: 16 residues. From germline, CDR1 is SGDLS and CDR2 YYNGEE. Trimming at V came to 3 bases and at J to 0 bases, leaving 5 bases not matched to a gene. The CDR3 spells CASSGSTGGSYNEQFF. DNA of the CDR3: TGTGCCAGCAGCGGTTCAACAGGGGGCTCCTACAATGAGCAGTTCTTC. Together with reference TRBV9 and TRBJ2-1, the CDR3 gives the full variable domain: DSGVTQTPKHLITATGQRVTLRCSPRSGDLSVYWYQQSLDQGLQFLIQYYNGEERAKGNILERFSAQQFPDLHSELNLSSLELGDSALYFCASSGSTGGSYNEQFFGPGTRLTVL.